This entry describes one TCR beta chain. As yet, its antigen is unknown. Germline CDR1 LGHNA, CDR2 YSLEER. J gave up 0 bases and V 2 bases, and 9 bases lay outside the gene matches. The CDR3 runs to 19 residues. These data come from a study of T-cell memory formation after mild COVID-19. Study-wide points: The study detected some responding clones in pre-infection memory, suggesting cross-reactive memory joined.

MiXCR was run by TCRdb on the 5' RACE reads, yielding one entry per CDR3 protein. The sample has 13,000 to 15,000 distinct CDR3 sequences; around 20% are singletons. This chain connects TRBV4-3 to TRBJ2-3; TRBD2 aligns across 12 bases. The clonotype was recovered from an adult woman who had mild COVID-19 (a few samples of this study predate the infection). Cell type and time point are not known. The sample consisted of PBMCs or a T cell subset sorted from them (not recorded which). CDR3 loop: CASSQQGLAGPSSTDTQYF. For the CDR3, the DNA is TGCGCCAGCAGCCAACAGGGACTAGCGGGCCCCTCCAGCACAGATACGCAGTATTTT.